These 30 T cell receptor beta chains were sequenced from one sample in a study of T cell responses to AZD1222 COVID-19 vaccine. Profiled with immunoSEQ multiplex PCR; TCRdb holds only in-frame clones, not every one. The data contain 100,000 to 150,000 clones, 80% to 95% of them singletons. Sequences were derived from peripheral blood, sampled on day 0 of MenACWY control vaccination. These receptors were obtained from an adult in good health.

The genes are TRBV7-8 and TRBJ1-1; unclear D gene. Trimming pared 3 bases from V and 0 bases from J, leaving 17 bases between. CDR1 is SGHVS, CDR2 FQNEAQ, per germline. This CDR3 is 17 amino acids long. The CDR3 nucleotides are TGTGCCAGCAGCTTGGACCAACGGGAGGGCCTGAACACTGAAGCTTTCTTT. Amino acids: CASSLDQREGLNTEAFF. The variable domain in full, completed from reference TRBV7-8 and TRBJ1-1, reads GAGVSQSPRYKVAKRGQDVALRCDPISGHVSLFWYQQALGQGPEFLTYFQNEAQLDKSGLPSDRFFAERPEGSVSTLKIQRTQQEDSAVYLCASSLDQREGLNTEAFFGQGTRLTVV.

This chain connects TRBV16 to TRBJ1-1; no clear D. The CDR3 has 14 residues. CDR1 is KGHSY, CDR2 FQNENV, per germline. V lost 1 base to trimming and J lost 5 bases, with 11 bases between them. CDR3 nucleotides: TGTGCCAGCAGCCAATTGGGGTCGGGAACTGAAGCTTTCTTT. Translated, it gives CASSQLGSGTEAFF.

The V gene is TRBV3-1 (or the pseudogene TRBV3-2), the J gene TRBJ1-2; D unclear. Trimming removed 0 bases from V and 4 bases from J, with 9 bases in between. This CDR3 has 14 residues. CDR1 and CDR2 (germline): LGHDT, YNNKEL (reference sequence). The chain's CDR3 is CASSQDGGGYGYTF. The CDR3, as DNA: TGTGCCAGCAGCCAAGATGGCGGAGGCTATGGCTACACCTTC.

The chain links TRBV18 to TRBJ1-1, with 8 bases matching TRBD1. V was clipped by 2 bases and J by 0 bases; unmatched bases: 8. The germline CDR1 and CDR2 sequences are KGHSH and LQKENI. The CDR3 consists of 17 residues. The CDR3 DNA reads TGTGCCAGCTCACCAGGGTCGCGACAGGGGATGAACACTGAAGCTTTCTTT. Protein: CASSPGSRQGMNTEAFF.

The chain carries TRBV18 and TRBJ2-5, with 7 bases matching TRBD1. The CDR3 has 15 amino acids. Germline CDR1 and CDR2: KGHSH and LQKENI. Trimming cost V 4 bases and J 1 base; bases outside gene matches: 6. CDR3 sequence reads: CASSLTGSSQETQYF. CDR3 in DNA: TGTGCCAGCTCACTGACAGGGAGTTCCCAAGAGACCCAGTACTTC.

The CDR3 sequence: CASSNSGRAYTGELFF. The CDR3 DNA follows: TGTGCCAGCAGTAATAGCGGGAGGGCCTACACCGGGGAGCTGTTTTTT. The chain combines TRBV28 with TRBJ2-2, with 11 bases that match TRBD2. This CDR3 region has 16 residues. The germline V gene encodes CDR1 MDHEN and CDR2 SYDVKM. V lost 5 bases and J lost 3; bases outside the gene matches: 5.

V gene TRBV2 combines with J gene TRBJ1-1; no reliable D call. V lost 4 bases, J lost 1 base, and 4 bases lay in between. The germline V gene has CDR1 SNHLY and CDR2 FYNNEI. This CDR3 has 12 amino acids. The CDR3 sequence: CASSVGNTEAFF. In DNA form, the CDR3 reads TGTGCCAGCAGTGTAGGGAACACTGAAGCTTTCTTT.

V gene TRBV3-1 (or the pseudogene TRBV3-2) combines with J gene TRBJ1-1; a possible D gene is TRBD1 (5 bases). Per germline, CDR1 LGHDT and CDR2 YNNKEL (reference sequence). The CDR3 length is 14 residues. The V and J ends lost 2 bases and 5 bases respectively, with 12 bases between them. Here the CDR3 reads CASSQSAWGTEAFF. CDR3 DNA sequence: TGTGCCAGCAGCCAAAGTGCCTGGGGGACTGAAGCTTTCTTT.

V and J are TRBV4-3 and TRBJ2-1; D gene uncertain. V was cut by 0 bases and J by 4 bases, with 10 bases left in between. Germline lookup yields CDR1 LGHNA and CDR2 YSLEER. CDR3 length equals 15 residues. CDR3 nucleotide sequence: TGCGCCAGCAGCCAAGATCTCCAGGAATACAATGAGCAGTTCTTC. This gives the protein CASSQDLQEYNEQFF.

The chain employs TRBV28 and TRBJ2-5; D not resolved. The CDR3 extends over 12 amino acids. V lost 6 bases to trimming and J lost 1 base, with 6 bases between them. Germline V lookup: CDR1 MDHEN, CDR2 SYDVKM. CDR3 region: CASRVSQETQYF. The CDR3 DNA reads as TGTGCCAGCAGAGTCAGCCAAGAGACCCAGTACTTC. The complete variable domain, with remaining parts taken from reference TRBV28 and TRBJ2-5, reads DVKVTQSSRYLVKRTGEKVFLECVQDMDHENMFWYRQDPGLGLRLIYFSYDVKMKEKGDIPEGYSVSREKKERFSLILESASTNQTSMYLCASRVSQETQYFGPGTRLLVL.

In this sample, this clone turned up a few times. As DNA, the CDR3 is TGTGCCAGCAGTTCCTTTTCGGGAGGGATCCGCTCGATACGGCAGTTCTTC. Translated, it gives CASSSFSGGIRSIRQFF. The chain carries TRBV28 and TRBJ2-1; TRBD2 agrees at 8 bases. The trim removed 4 bases at V and 12 bases at J, leaving 20 bases unmatched. The CDR3 extends over 17 amino acids. The germline V gene encodes CDR1 MDHEN and CDR2 SYDVKM.

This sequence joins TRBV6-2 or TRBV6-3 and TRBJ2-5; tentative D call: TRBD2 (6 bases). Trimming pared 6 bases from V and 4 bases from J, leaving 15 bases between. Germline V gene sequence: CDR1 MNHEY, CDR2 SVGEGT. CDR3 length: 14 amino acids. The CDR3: CASSRGGVGETQYF. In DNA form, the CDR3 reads TGTGCCAGCAGCCGCGGAGGGGTGGGAGAGACCCAGTACTTC.

This CDR3 reads CASPYGRGAIAKNIQYF. CDR3 in DNA: TGTGCCAGCCCCTATGGCAGGGGTGCTATAGCCAAAAACATTCAGTACTTC. The J gene is TRBJ2-4, the V gene TRBV18; D perhaps matches TRBD1 (6 bases). The CDR3 is made up of 17 amino acids. Per germline, CDR1 KGHSH and CDR2 LQKENI. Trimming shortened V by 8 bases and J by 0 bases, and 20 bases separated the two germline ends.

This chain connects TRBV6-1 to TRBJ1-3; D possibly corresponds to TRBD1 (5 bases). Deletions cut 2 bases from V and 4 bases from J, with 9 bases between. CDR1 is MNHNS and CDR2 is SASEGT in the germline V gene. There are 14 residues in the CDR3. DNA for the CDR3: TGTGCCAGCAGTGAAAGGACACAAGGAAACACCATATATTTT. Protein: CASSERTQGNTIYF.

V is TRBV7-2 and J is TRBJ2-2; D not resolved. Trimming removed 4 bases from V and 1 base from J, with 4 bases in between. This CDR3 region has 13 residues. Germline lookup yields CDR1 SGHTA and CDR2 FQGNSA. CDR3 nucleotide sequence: TGTGCCAGCAGCTACGGGAACACCGGGGAGCTGTTTTTT. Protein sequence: CASSYGNTGELFF.

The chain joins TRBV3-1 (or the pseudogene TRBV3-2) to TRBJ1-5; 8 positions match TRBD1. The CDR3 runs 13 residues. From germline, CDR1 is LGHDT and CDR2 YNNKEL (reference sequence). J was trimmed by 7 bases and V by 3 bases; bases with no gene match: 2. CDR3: CASSQDREQPQHF. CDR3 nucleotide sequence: TGTGCCAGCAGCCAGGACAGGGAACAGCCCCAGCATTTT.

The CDR3 region has the DNA TGTGCCAGCAGCCGAAGGGGCAATGAGCAGTTCTTC. This codes for CASSRRGNEQFF. The chain uses TRBV7-2 and TRBJ2-1, with D maybe TRBD1 (5 bases). CDR1 is SGHTA and CDR2 is FQGNSA in the germline V gene. The CDR3 runs to 12 residues. V lost 5 bases and J lost 6, with 8 bases in between. Filled out from reference TRBV7-2 and TRBJ2-1, the complete variable domain reads GAGVSQSPSNKVTEKGKDVELRCDPISGHTALYWYRQSLGQGLEFLIYFQGNSAPDKSGLPSDRFSAERTGGSVSTLTIQRTQQEDSAVYLCASSRRGNEQFFGPGTRLTVL.

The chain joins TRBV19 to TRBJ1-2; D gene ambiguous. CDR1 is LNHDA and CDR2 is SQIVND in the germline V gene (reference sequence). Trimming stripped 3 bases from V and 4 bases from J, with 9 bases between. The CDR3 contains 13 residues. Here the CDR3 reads CASSIRVGYGYTF. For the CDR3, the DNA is TGTGCCAGTAGTATCCGGGTGGGCTATGGCTACACCTTC.

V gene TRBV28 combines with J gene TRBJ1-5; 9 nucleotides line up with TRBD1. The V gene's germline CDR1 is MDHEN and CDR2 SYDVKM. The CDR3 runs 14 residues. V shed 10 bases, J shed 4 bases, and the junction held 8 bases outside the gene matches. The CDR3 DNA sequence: TGTGCCACCAAGGAGGGACAGGGTAATCAGCCCCAGCATTTT. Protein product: CATKEGQGNQPQHF.

The CDR3 sequence is CASSLLDTDEQYF. In nucleotides, the CDR3 is TGTGCCAGCAGCCTCCTCGACACGGACGAGCAGTACTTC. The rearrangement uses TRBV6-5 and TRBJ2-7; D unclear. V lost 6 bases to trimming and J lost 5 bases, with 14 bases between them. This CDR3 is built from 13 residues. Germline V gene data show CDR1 as MNHEY and CDR2 as SVGAGI.

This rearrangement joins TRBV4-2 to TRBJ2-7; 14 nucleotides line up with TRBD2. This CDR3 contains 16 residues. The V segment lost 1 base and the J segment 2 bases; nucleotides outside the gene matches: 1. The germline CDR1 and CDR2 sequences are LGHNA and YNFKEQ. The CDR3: CASSQGGLAGAYEQYF. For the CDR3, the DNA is TGTGCCAGCAGCCAAGGGGGACTAGCGGGGGCCTACGAGCAGTACTTC.

CDR3 in DNA: TGTGCCAGCAGCCTGAGCAGGACAGGGGGCTTCGACGAGCAGTACTTC. Translating it yields CASSLSRTGGFDEQYF. The chain recombines TRBV11-2 with TRBJ2-7, with TRBD1 identical over 11 bases. Germline V CDR1 and CDR2: SGHAT, FQNNGV. J gave up 5 bases and V 5 bases, and 11 bases lay outside the gene matches. The CDR3 runs to 16 residues.

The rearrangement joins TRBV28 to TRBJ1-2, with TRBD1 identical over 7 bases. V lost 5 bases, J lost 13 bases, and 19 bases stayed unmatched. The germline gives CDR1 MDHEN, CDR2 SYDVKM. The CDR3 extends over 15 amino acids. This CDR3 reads CASSLTGPVSMGGTF. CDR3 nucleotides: TGTGCCAGCAGTCTGACAGGGCCCGTTTCTATGGGGGGCACCTTC.

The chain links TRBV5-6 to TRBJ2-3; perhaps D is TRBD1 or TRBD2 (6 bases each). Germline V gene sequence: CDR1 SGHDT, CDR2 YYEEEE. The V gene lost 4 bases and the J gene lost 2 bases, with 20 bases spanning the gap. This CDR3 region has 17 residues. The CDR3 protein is CASSPPGGRALTDTQYF. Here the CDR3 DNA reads TGTGCCAGCAGCCCGCCCGGGGGCAGAGCGCTCACAGATACGCAGTATTTT.

The CDR3 here is CASGRTLWEQFF. The CDR3 bases are TGTGCCAGCGGCCGAACCCTCTGGGAGCAGTTCTTC. The genes are TRBV27 and TRBJ2-1; the D is unclear. Trimming shortened V by 8 bases and J by 10 bases, and 15 bases separated the two germline ends. Germline CDR1 and CDR2: MNHEY and SMNVEV (reference sequence). The CDR3 has 12 amino acids.

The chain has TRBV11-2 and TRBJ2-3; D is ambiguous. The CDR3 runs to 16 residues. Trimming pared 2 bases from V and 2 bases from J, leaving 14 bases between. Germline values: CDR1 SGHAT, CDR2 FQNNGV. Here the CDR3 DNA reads TGTGCCAGCAGCTTACCACAGAACCTCCCCACAGATACGCAGTATTTT. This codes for CASSLPQNLPTDTQYF.

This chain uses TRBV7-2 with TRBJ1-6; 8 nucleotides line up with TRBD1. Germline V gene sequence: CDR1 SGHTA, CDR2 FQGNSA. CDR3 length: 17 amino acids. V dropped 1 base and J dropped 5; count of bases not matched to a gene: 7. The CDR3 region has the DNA TGTGCCAGCAGCTTAGTTAGGACAGGGTCTAATAATTCACCCCTCCACTTT. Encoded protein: CASSLVRTGSNNSPLHF.

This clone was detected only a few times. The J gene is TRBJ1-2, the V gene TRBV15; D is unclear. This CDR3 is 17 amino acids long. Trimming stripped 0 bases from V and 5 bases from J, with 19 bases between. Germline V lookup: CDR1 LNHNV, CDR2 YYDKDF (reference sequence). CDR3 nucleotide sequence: TGTGCCACCAGCAGAGATACTGTGGGCAGGTACCTATATGGCTACACCTTC. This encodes CATSRDTVGRYLYGYTF.

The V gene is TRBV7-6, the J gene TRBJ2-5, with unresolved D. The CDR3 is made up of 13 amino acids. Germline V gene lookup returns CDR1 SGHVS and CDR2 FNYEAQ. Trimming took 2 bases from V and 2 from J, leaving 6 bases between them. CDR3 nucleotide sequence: TGTGCCAGCAGCTTAAGAAGTCAAGAGACCCAGTACTTC. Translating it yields CASSLRSQETQYF.

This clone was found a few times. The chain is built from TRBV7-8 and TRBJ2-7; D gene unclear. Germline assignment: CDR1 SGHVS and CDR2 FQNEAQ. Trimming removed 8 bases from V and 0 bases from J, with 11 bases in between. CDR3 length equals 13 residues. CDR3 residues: CASALGGSYEQYV. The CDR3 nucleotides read TGTGCCAGCGCCCTGGGCGGCTCCTACGAGCAGTACGTC.